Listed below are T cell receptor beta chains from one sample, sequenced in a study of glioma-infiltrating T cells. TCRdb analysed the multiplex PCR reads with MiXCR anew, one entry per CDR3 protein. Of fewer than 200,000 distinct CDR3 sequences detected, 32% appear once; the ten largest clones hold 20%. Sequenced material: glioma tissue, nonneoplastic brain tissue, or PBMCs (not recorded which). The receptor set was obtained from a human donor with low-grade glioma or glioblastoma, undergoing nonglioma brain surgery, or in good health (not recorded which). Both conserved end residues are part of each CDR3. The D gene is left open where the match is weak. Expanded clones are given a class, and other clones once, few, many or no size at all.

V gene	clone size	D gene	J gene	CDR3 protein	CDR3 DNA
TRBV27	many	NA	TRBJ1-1	CASSPAVSTEAFF	TGTGCCAGCAGTCCTGCCGTGAGCACTGAAGCTTTCTTT
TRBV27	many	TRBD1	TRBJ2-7	CASSLSWGGTGVSYEQYF	TGTGCCAGCAGTTTATCATGGGGGGGGACAGGGGTATCCTACGAGCAGTACTTC
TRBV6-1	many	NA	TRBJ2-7	CASRTGLSSYEQYF	TGTGCCAGCAGAACAGGGTTGAGCTCCTACGAGCAGTACTTC
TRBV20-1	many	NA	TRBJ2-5	CSALWTLPAETQYF	TGCAGTGCCCTATGGACTCTCCCCGCAGAGACCCAGTACTTC
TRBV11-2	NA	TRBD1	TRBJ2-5	CASSATTPGQGYQETQYF	TGTGCCAGCAGCGCGACAACACCGGGACAGGGGTACCAAGAGACCCAGTACTTC
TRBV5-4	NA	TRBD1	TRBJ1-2	CASSLGAPGGYCYTF	TGTGCCAGCAGCTTGGGGGCCCCAGGGGGCTATTGCTACACCTTC
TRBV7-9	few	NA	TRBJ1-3	CASSLNARGNTIYF	TGTGCCAGCAGCTTAAACGCTCGGGGAAACACCATATATTTT
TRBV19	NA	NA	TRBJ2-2	CASSIVRGSGELFF	TGTGCCAGTAGTATAGTGCGGGGAAGCGGGGAGCTGTTTTTT
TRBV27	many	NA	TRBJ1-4	CASSLMGGEKLFF	TGTGCCAGCAGTTTGATGGGGGGTGAAAAACTGTTTTTT
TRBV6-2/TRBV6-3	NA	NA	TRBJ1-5	CASSGLAGTTPQHF	TGTGCCAGCAGTGGACTAGCGGGGACAACGCCCCAGCATTTT
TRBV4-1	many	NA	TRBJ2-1	CASSQGAGGDEQFF	TGCGCCAGCAGCCAAGGGGCCGGCGGGGATGAGCAGTTCTTC
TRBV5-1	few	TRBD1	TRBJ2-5	CASSWSGTGQETQYF	TGCGCCAGCAGCTGGTCCGGGACAGGTCAAGAGACCCAGTACTTC
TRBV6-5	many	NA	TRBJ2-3	CASSYGLFTDTQYF	TGTGCCAGCAGTTACGGACTTTTCACAGATACGCAGTATTTT
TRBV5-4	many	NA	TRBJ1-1	CASSFGQNTEAFF	TGTGCCAGCAGCTTCGGACAGAACACTGAAGCTTTCTTT
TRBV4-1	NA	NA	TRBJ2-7	CASSQLDRPYEQYF	TGCGCCAGCAGCCAACTGGACAGACCCTACGAGCAGTACTTC
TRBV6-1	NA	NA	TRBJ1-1	CASSRGQGVAFF	TGTGCCAGCAGCCGGGGACAAGGGGTAGCTTTCTTT
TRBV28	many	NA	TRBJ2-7	CASSQPQGSVDEQYF	TGTGCCAGCAGTCAACCACAGGGATCGGTGGACGAGCAGTACTTC
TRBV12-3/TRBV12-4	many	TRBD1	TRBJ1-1	CASVWTGSVRTEAFF	TGTGCCAGTGTATGGACAGGGTCTGTGCGCACTGAAGCTTTCTTT
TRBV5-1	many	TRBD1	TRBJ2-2	CASSFTGTGNTGELFF	TGCGCCAGCAGCTTCACCGGGACAGGGAACACCGGGGAGCTGTTTTTT
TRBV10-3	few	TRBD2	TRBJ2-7	CAISGSGLLYEQYF	TGTGCCATCAGTGGATCGGGACTATTGTACGAGCAGTACTTC
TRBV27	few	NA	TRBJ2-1	CASTSLLHPDYEQFF	TGTGCCAGCACCTCGCTGCTTCACCCGGACTATGAGCAGTTCTTC
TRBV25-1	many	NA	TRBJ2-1	CASSASEAYNEQFF	TGTGCCAGCAGTGCTAGCGAGGCATACAATGAGCAGTTCTTC
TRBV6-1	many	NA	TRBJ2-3	CASSPQGRVDTQYF	TGTGCCAGCAGTCCTCAGGGGAGGGTAGATACGCAGTATTTT
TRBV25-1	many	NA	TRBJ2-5	CASSELSGSYQETQYF	TGTGCCAGCAGTGAATTGAGTGGCTCGTACCAAGAGACCCAGTACTTC
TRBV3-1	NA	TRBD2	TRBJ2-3	CASIQAGGWADTQYF	TGTGCCAGCATCCAAGCGGGAGGTTGGGCAGATACGCAGTATTTT
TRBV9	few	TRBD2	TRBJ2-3	CASSEGLAEIGTQYF	TGTGCCAGCAGCGAGGGACTAGCGGAGATCGGTACGCAGTATTTT
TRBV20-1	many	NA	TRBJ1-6	CSATRADSPLHF	TGCAGTGCGACGAGGGCCGATTCACCCCTCCACTTT
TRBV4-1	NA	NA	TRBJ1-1	CDRRWRTAMNTEAFF	TGCGACAGAAGATGGAGGACAGCCATGAACACTGAAGCTTTCTTT
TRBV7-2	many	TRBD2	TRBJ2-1	CASSPRTSVFYNEQFF	TGTGCCAGCAGCCCCAGGACTAGCGTGTTCTACAATGAGCAGTTCTTC
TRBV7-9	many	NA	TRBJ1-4	CASSLIGGEKLFF	TGTGCCAGCAGCTTAATCGGGGGTGAAAAACTGTTTTTT
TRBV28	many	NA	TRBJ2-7	CASSLRPGQTYEQYF	TGTGCCAGCAGTTTACGCCCGGGACAAACCTACGAGCAGTACTTC
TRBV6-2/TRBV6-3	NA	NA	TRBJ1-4	CASSLTGSRDEKMFF	TGTGCCAGCAGTTTAACGGGAAGCCGTGATGAAAAAATGTTTTTT
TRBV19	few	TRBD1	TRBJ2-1	CASSGQGFNNEQFF	TGTGCCAGTAGTGGACAGGGTTTCAACAATGAGCAGTTCTTC